The rows below give T cell receptor beta chains drawn from one sample of a study of cytomegalovirus exposure and HLA in healthy donors. This table comes from immunoSEQ multiplex PCR, and its TCRdb copy is limited to in-frame clones, with some not included. Of roughly 300,000 clones in the sample, roughly 90% were seen once. The specimen sequenced was PBMCs. Every receptor here comes from a woman younger than 30 in good health and CMV-seronegative. Each CDR3 is given with its conserved first and last residue. A D gene is named only where the DNA matches it firmly. Clone sizes are given selectively: once, few, many, or a class where the clone is expanded.

clone_size: -
j_call: TRBJ2-7
v_call: TRBV5-1
d_call: TRBD2
cdr3_nt: TGCGCCAGCAGCTTACCGGGACTAGCGGGACGCGAGCAGTACTTC
cdr3_aa: CASSLPGLAGREQYF

clone_size: few
j_call: TRBJ1-1
v_call: TRBV6-5
d_call: -
cdr3_nt: TGTGCCAGCAGTTACCTGGGGAGGGAACGAGCTTTCTTT
cdr3_aa: CASSYLGRERAFF

clone_size: -
j_call: TRBJ2-7
v_call: TRBV25-1
d_call: TRBD2
cdr3_nt: TGTGCCAGCAGCCCGGTTGAGGGAGGGCTGGTCTACGAGCAGTACTTC
cdr3_aa: CASSPVEGGLVYEQYF

clone_size: -
j_call: TRBJ2-1
v_call: TRBV6-4
d_call: TRBD2
cdr3_nt: TGTGCCAGCAGCGAGGGACTAGAGGGGAATGAGCAGTTCTTC
cdr3_aa: CASSEGLEGNEQFF

clone_size: -
j_call: TRBJ2-7
v_call: TRBV5-1
d_call: -
cdr3_nt: TGCGCCAGCAGCTTGGGAGGCAAACTGTCCTACGAGCAGTACTTC
cdr3_aa: CASSLGGKLSYEQYF

clone_size: -
j_call: TRBJ2-1
v_call: TRBV7-8
d_call: -
cdr3_nt: TGTGCCAGCAGCTCCCGTTCGGGGAATGAGCAGTTCTTC
cdr3_aa: CASSSRSGNEQFF

clone_size: -
j_call: TRBJ2-3
v_call: TRBV6-1
d_call: -
cdr3_nt: TGTGCCAGCAGCTCACGGACAGTGAGCACAGATACGCAGTATTTT
cdr3_aa: CASSSRTVSTDTQYF

clone_size: -
j_call: TRBJ1-2
v_call: TRBV5-8
d_call: -
cdr3_nt: TGTGCCAGCAGCTTGGGACAGTCTAGCTATGGCTACACCTTC
cdr3_aa: CASSLGQSSYGYTF

clone_size: -
j_call: TRBJ2-2
v_call: TRBV29-1
d_call: TRBD1
cdr3_nt: TGCAGCGTTGAGGGGACAGAAAACACCGGGGAGCTGTTTTTT
cdr3_aa: CSVEGTENTGELFF

clone_size: many
j_call: TRBJ2-7
v_call: TRBV12-5
d_call: TRBD2
cdr3_nt: TGTGCTAGTGGTTTGCGGGCTAGCGGGAGGGCCACCAGCGAGCAGTACTTC
cdr3_aa: CASGLRASGRATSEQYF

clone_size: -
j_call: TRBJ2-1
v_call: TRBV10-3
d_call: TRBD2
cdr3_nt: TGTGCCATGACTAGCGGGACTAACAATGAGCAGTTCTTC
cdr3_aa: CAMTSGTNNEQFF

clone_size: once
j_call: TRBJ1-5
v_call: TRBV5-8
d_call: -
cdr3_nt: TGTGCCAGCAGAAGGGGCCCAAATCAGCCCCAGCATTTT
cdr3_aa: CASRRGPNQPQHF

clone_size: -
j_call: TRBJ2-7
v_call: TRBV4-1
d_call: -
cdr3_nt: TGCGCCAGCAGCCAAGGTTTCGTTAGCTCCTACGAGCAGTACTTC
cdr3_aa: CASSQGFVSSYEQYF

clone_size: -
j_call: TRBJ1-1
v_call: TRBV27
d_call: TRBD1
cdr3_nt: TGTGCCAGCAGCGATCCTCCCCTGACAGGGCGAACTGAAGCTTTCTTT
cdr3_aa: CASSDPPLTGRTEAFF

clone_size: -
j_call: TRBJ2-1
v_call: TRBV29-1
d_call: -
cdr3_nt: TGCAGCGTTGAAGTCAGGGGCACTAGTCACCAGTTCTTC
cdr3_aa: CSVEVRGTSHQFF

clone_size: -
j_call: TRBJ2-5
v_call: TRBV20-1
d_call: TRBD2
cdr3_nt: TGCAGTGCTAGAATAGCGGGAGGGCAGTACTTC
cdr3_aa: CSARIAGGQYF

clone_size: -
j_call: TRBJ2-5
v_call: TRBV27
d_call: TRBD2
cdr3_nt: TGTGCCAGCAGTCGACCGGGAGGGGAGACCCAGTACTTC
cdr3_aa: CASSRPGGETQYF

clone_size: -
j_call: TRBJ2-2
v_call: TRBV5-1
d_call: TRBD1
cdr3_nt: TGCGCCAGCAGCTTGAAAGGGGGCGGGCCAAACACCGGGGAGCTGTTTTTT
cdr3_aa: CASSLKGGGPNTGELFF

clone_size: -
j_call: TRBJ2-7
v_call: TRBV7-8
d_call: TRBD2
cdr3_nt: TGTGCCAGCAGCTTAAAACTAGCGGGTTACGAGCAGTACTTC
cdr3_aa: CASSLKLAGYEQYF

clone_size: once
j_call: TRBJ2-1
v_call: TRBV29-1
d_call: -
cdr3_nt: TGCAGCGCCCAACGTTGGGGGGACAATGAGCAGTTCTTC
cdr3_aa: CSAQRWGDNEQFF

clone_size: -
j_call: TRBJ2-1
v_call: TRBV9
d_call: TRBD2
cdr3_nt: TGTGCCAGCCGACGGGACTACAACTACAATGAGCAGTTCTTC
cdr3_aa: CASRRDYNYNEQFF

clone_size: once
j_call: TRBJ1-1
v_call: TRBV11-2
d_call: TRBD1
cdr3_nt: TGTGCCAGCAGCTTAGGGTGGGACAGGGGTGGCACTGAAGCTTTCTTT
cdr3_aa: CASSLGWDRGGTEAFF

clone_size: once
j_call: TRBJ2-7
v_call: TRBV6-1
d_call: TRBD1
cdr3_nt: TGTGCCAGCAGTGGGACAGGGAGCTACGAGCAGTACTTC
cdr3_aa: CASSGTGSYEQYF

clone_size: -
j_call: TRBJ1-1
v_call: TRBV19
d_call: -
cdr3_nt: TGTGCCAGTATGTCCTTGGCCCCGAACACTGAAGCTTTCTTT
cdr3_aa: CASMSLAPNTEAFF

clone_size: -
j_call: TRBJ1-2
v_call: TRBV5-6
d_call: -
cdr3_nt: TGTGCCAGCAGCTTGGACAGGAAACATAACTATGGCTACACCTTC
cdr3_aa: CASSLDRKHNYGYTF

clone_size: -
j_call: TRBJ2-1
v_call: TRBV23-1
d_call: -
cdr3_nt: TGCGCCAGCAGTCACTATCCGGGAGAACACTACAATGAGCAGTTCTTC
cdr3_aa: CASSHYPGEHYNEQFF

clone_size: -
j_call: TRBJ2-7
v_call: TRBV5-5
d_call: -
cdr3_nt: TGTGCCAGCAGCCTGGGGGCGGGGTACCACGAGCAGTACTTC
cdr3_aa: CASSLGAGYHEQYF

clone_size: -
j_call: TRBJ2-1
v_call: TRBV4-2
d_call: TRBD2
cdr3_nt: TGTGCCAGCAGCCAAGATACGACTAGCGGGTTTCTCTCCTACAATGAGCAGTTCTTC
cdr3_aa: CASSQDTTSGFLSYNEQFF

clone_size: -
j_call: TRBJ1-1
v_call: TRBV19
d_call: -
cdr3_nt: TGTGCCAGTAGCCTGACAGGGAACACTGAAGCTTTCTTT
cdr3_aa: CASSLTGNTEAFF

clone_size: once
j_call: TRBJ1-4
v_call: TRBV10-3
d_call: -
cdr3_nt: TGTGCCATCAGTGAGGACAGAGCAACTAATGAAAAACTGTTTTTT
cdr3_aa: CAISEDRATNEKLFF

clone_size: -
j_call: TRBJ1-4
v_call: TRBV7-3
d_call: TRBD1
cdr3_nt: TGTGCCAGCAGCGCGACAGGGTCTAATGAAAAACTGTTTTTT
cdr3_aa: CASSATGSNEKLFF

clone_size: -
j_call: TRBJ2-1
v_call: TRBV6-1
d_call: -
cdr3_nt: TGTGCCAGTTATTCGAAGCGGAAGTTCTTC
cdr3_aa: CASYSKRKFF

clone_size: -
j_call: TRBJ1-5
v_call: TRBV2
d_call: -
cdr3_nt: TGTGCCAGCAGTGAAGGACCGGGAAATCAGCCCCAGCATTTT
cdr3_aa: CASSEGPGNQPQHF

clone_size: -
j_call: TRBJ1-1
v_call: TRBV6-5
d_call: TRBD1
cdr3_nt: TGTGCCAGCACCAGGGGACAGGACCCGAACACTGAAGCTTTCTTT
cdr3_aa: CASTRGQDPNTEAFF

clone_size: -
j_call: TRBJ2-1
v_call: TRBV28
d_call: TRBD1
cdr3_nt: TGTGCCAGCAGTGACATACAGGGGGCGCGTAATGAGCAGTTCTTC
cdr3_aa: CASSDIQGARNEQFF

clone_size: -
j_call: TRBJ2-7
v_call: TRBV7-7
d_call: -
cdr3_nt: TGTGCCAGCAGCTTAAGCAGGGGCCCCTCCTACGAGCAGTACTTC
cdr3_aa: CASSLSRGPSYEQYF

clone_size: few
j_call: TRBJ2-7
v_call: TRBV6-1
d_call: TRBD2
cdr3_nt: TGTGCCAGCAGTGAAAGGACTAGCGGTTCCTACGAGCAGTACTTC
cdr3_aa: CASSERTSGSYEQYF

clone_size: -
j_call: TRBJ1-1
v_call: TRBV28
d_call: -
cdr3_nt: TGTGCCAGCAGTGCCCAGGGTTTGGACACTGAAGCTTTCTTT
cdr3_aa: CASSAQGLDTEAFF

clone_size: -
j_call: TRBJ1-2
v_call: TRBV27
d_call: -
cdr3_nt: TGTGCCAGCAGTTCCACAGGGAGCTATGGCTACACCTTC
cdr3_aa: CASSSTGSYGYTF

clone_size: -
j_call: TRBJ1-2
v_call: TRBV28
d_call: TRBD1
cdr3_nt: TGTGCCAGCGGACCACAGGGGAGAGGAGGCTACACCTTC
cdr3_aa: CASGPQGRGGYTF

clone_size: -
j_call: TRBJ2-3
v_call: TRBV4-1
d_call: TRBD2
cdr3_nt: TGCGCCAGCAGCCAATTAGCGGGAGGGCCCTTAGATACGCAGTATTTT
cdr3_aa: CASSQLAGGPLDTQYF

clone_size: once
j_call: TRBJ2-7
v_call: TRBV7-9
d_call: TRBD2
cdr3_nt: TGTGCCAGCAGCTTAGTAGCCGGGACTAGCGCCTACGAGCAGTACTTC
cdr3_aa: CASSLVAGTSAYEQYF

clone_size: few
j_call: TRBJ1-2
v_call: TRBV19
d_call: -
cdr3_nt: TGTGCCAGTACCATTCCAGGGTTACGTGGCTACACCTTC
cdr3_aa: CASTIPGLRGYTF

clone_size: -
j_call: TRBJ2-7
v_call: TRBV6-1
d_call: -
cdr3_nt: TGTGCCAGCACCGGGACATTAGCCTACGAGCAGTACTTC
cdr3_aa: CASTGTLAYEQYF

clone_size: -
j_call: TRBJ2-5
v_call: TRBV7-8
d_call: TRBD2
cdr3_nt: TGTGCCAGCAGCTCCCACCCCTCCGGGGGGGGACTGCCCCAAGAGACCCAGTACTTC
cdr3_aa: CASSSHPSGGGLPQETQYF

clone_size: -
j_call: TRBJ1-3
v_call: TRBV27
d_call: -
cdr3_nt: TGTGCCAGCAGTTCAATCCACGCCGGGAGCACCATATATTTT
cdr3_aa: CASSSIHAGSTIYF

clone_size: -
j_call: TRBJ1-4
v_call: TRBV5-1
d_call: -
cdr3_nt: TGCGCCAGCAGCTTGCCTAACACGACAGGACGAGATGAAAAACTGTTTTTT
cdr3_aa: CASSLPNTTGRDEKLFF

clone_size: -
j_call: TRBJ2-1
v_call: TRBV7-8
d_call: TRBD2
cdr3_nt: TGTGCCAGCAGAACTCGTCTAGCGGACAATGATGAGCAGTTCTTC
cdr3_aa: CASRTRLADNDEQFF

clone_size: -
j_call: TRBJ1-5
v_call: TRBV28
d_call: TRBD1
cdr3_nt: TGTGCCAGCAGTCCTCGACAGGGCAGACAGCCCCAGCATTTT
cdr3_aa: CASSPRQGRQPQHF

clone_size: -
j_call: TRBJ2-7
v_call: TRBV14
d_call: -
cdr3_nt: TGTGCCAGCAGCCCGGGACTGGGCTACGAGCAGTACTTC
cdr3_aa: CASSPGLGYEQYF

clone_size: -
j_call: TRBJ2-3
v_call: TRBV29-1
d_call: TRBD2
cdr3_nt: TGCAGCGTTAGCGGGGGGTCTGCAGATACGCAGTATTTT
cdr3_aa: CSVSGGSADTQYF

clone_size: -
j_call: TRBJ2-6
v_call: TRBV19
d_call: -
cdr3_nt: TGTGCCAGTAGTGACATCTCTGGGGCCAACGTCCTGACTTTC
cdr3_aa: CASSDISGANVLTF

clone_size: -
j_call: TRBJ1-2
v_call: TRBV7-2
d_call: -
cdr3_nt: TGTGCCAGCAGCTTATCCCACACGGGTAACTATGGCTACACCTTC
cdr3_aa: CASSLSHTGNYGYTF

clone_size: -
j_call: TRBJ1-6
v_call: TRBV10-3
d_call: TRBD1
cdr3_nt: TGTGCCACCGGGTTGACAGGGGCGGAAACGAATTCACCCCTCCACTTT
cdr3_aa: CATGLTGAETNSPLHF

clone_size: -
j_call: TRBJ1-4
v_call: TRBV5-1
d_call: TRBD1
cdr3_nt: TGCGCCAGCAGCATCGGACAGGTCAATGAAAAACTGTTTTTT
cdr3_aa: CASSIGQVNEKLFF